A selection of T cell receptor beta chains follows, all from one sample in a study of blood T cell repertoires in COVID-19. Assay used: immunoSEQ multiplex PCR; TCRdb lists only in-frame clones, some missing. The sample consists of about 220,000 clones, more than 65% of them appearing once. The sequenced sample consisted of peripheral blood. These receptors came from a young woman who had recovered from COVID-19. Both conserved end residues are part of each CDR3. D genes are given only for firm matches. The size field is filled for only some rows; it gives once, few, many or a size class.

V	J	size	D	DNA	CDR3
TRBV6-6	TRBJ2-1	.	.	TGTGCCAGCAGTGCGGGACAGCGTCCGGGTGAGCAGTTCTTC	CASSAGQRPGEQFF
TRBV14	TRBJ2-1	.	.	TGTGCCAGCAGCCACAGCGGGTACAATGAGCAGTTCTTC	CASSHSGYNEQFF
TRBV12-5	TRBJ2-2	.	.	TGTGCTAGTGGCCCCCCGGGGAGTGGGACCGGGGAGCTGTTTTTT	CASGPPGSGTGELFF
TRBV30	TRBJ1-1	.	.	TGTGCCTGGATCGGTCGGGGAAACACTGAAGCTTTCTTT	CAWIGRGNTEAFF
TRBV19	TRBJ2-2	.	.	TGTGCCAGTAGTTCCCAGGCGCTATACACCGGGGAGCTGTTTTTT	CASSSQALYTGELFF
TRBV5-4	TRBJ2-2	few	TRBD2	TGTGCCAGCAGCGCGGGACTACAGAGGTCATTCCGTGGGACCGGGGAGCTGTTTTTT	CASSAGLQRSFRGTGELFF
TRBV5-1	TRBJ2-5	.	.	TGCGCCAGCAGCTTGGTTTCGCCAGGCCAAGAGACCCAGTACTTC	CASSLVSPGQETQYF
TRBV10-1	TRBJ1-2	.	.	TGCGCCAGCACCCTCCGGGGGGACTATGGCTACACCTTC	CASTLRGDYGYTF
TRBV11-2	TRBJ2-2	.	TRBD2	TGTGCCAGCAGCTTAGAGCTAGCGGGAACGAACACCGGGGAGCTGTTTTTT	CASSLELAGTNTGELFF
TRBV9	TRBJ1-2	.	.	TGTGCCAGCAGCGTCGGCCAAGACACCCTTAGGGGCTACACCTTC	CASSVGQDTLRGYTF
TRBV11-3	TRBJ2-2	.	.	TGTGCCAGCAGTTTTCAGGGGACAACTTTGACCGGGGAGCTGTTTTTT	CASSFQGTTLTGELFF
TRBV24-1	TRBJ1-2	.	TRBD1	TGTGCCACCAGTGAAGCCGGGACAGGGCATAACTATGGCTACACCTTC	CATSEAGTGHNYGYTF
TRBV4-2	TRBJ1-1	.	TRBD1	TGTGCCAGCAGGGGACAGGGACACCTGAACACTGAAGCTTTCTTT	CASRGQGHLNTEAFF
TRBV28	TRBJ1-1	few	TRBD1	TGTGCCAGCAGGACACGACAGGGAGGCACTGAAGCTTTCTTT	CASRTRQGGTEAFF
TRBV28	TRBJ1-1	.	.	TGTGCCATCACCCCGCGGGTGTTATGGAACACTGAAGCTTTCTTT	CAITPRVLWNTEAFF
TRBV11-2	TRBJ1-1	few	TRBD1	TGTGCCAGCAGTTACGACAGGGGGTACACTGAAGCTTTCTTT	CASSYDRGYTEAFF
TRBV28	TRBJ2-3	.	TRBD2	TGTGCCAGCAGTCGGGGGGTCAACGCAGATACGCAGTATTTT	CASSRGVNADTQYF